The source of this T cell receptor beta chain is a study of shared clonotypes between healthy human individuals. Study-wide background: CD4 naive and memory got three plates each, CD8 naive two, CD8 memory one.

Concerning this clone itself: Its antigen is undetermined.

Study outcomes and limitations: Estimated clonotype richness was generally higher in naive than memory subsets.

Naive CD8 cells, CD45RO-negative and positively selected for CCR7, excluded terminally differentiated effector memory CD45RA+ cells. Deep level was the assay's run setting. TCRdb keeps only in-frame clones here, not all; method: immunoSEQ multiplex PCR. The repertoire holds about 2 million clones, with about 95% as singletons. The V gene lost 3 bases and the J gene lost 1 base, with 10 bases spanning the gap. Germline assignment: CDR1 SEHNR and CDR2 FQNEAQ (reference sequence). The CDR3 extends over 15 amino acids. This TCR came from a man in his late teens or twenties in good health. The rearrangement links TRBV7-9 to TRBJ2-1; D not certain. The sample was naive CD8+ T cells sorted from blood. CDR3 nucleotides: TGTGCCAGCAGCTTGTTTGTTAGGTCCTACAATGAGCAGTTCTTC. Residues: CASSLFVRSYNEQFF.